One sample yielded the 22 T cell receptor beta chains listed below, sequenced in a study of regulatory and conventional T cells in RAG deficiency. TCRdb keeps only in-frame clones here, not all; method: immunoSEQ multiplex PCR. In the table there are tens of thousands of clones, 95% to 96% of which are singletons. Conventional CD4+ T cells were sorted from blood as CD25-low CD127-high cells. These same records also appear under a second study, on regulatory T cells. That source reports: The PCR used 52 TRBV and 13 TRBJ primers.

The sequencing input was CD25- CD4+ T cells sorted from blood. These TCRs come from a human donor in good health.

The rearrangement joins TRBV27 to TRBJ2-3; no reliable D call. V was cut by 5 bases and J by 0 bases, with 6 bases left in between. CDR1 is MNHEY and CDR2 is SMNVEV in the germline V gene (reference sequence). This CDR3 has 13 amino acids. CDR3 coding DNA: TGTGCCAGCAGTCCCCTCAGCACAGATACGCAGTATTTT. Amino acids: CASSPLSTDTQYF.

The chain has TRBV5-6 and TRBJ1-2; 8 bases map to TRBD1. The CDR3 runs to 16 residues. With 0 bases clipped from V and 4 bases from J, the junction kept 8 bases outside the gene matches. Germline assignment: CDR1 SGHDT and CDR2 YYEEEE. The CDR3 sequence is CASSLAGGLPSYGYTF. The DNA of the CDR3 is TGTGCCAGCAGCTTGGCAGGGGGCCTTCCGTCCTATGGCTACACCTTC. The variable domain in full, with the rest retrieved from reference TRBV5-6 and TRBJ1-2, is DAGVTQSPTHLIKTRGQQVTLRCSPKSGHDTVSWYQQALGQGPQFIFQYYEEEERQRGNFPDRFSGHQFPNYSSELNVNALLLGDSALYLCASSLAGGLPSYGYTFGSGTRLTVV.

For the CDR3, the DNA is TGTGCCAGCAGTTCCAGGGGCTTTGGGAACACTGAAGCTTTCTTT. Translated, it gives CASSSRGFGNTEAFF. This chain links TRBV6-5 with TRBJ1-1, with D perhaps matching TRBD1 (6 bases). Per germline, CDR1 MNHEY and CDR2 SVGAGI. CDR3 length: 15 amino acids. Trimming took off 4 bases at V and 1 base at J, with 13 bases between the two ends.

The chain links TRBV14 to TRBJ2-7; 10 bases fit TRBD1. Germline CDR1 is SGHDN and CDR2 is FVKESK. Losses at the gene ends were 3 bases for V and 3 bases for J; bases not matched to a gene: 5. This CDR3 comprises 15 residues. The CDR3 coding sequence is TGTGCCAGCAGCCACGCCGGACAGGGGGTCTACGAGCAGTACTTC. Translation gives CASSHAGQGVYEQYF.

The rearrangement joins TRBV7-3 to TRBJ2-3; D is possibly TRBD2 (6 bases). V was shortened by 5 bases and J by 1 base, with 19 bases between the two germline ends. The germline V gene encodes CDR1 SGHTA and CDR2 FQGTGA. The CDR3 totals 17 residues. The CDR3 reads CASSPPHSGGGTDTQYF. The CDR3 coding sequence is TGTGCCAGCAGCCCCCCACATTCGGGCGGGGGCACAGATACGCAGTATTTT.

The chain has TRBV10-3 and TRBJ1-4; no reliable D call. This CDR3 is built from 14 residues. The V end was cut by 11 bases, the J end by 5 bases, with 18 bases between. Germline values: CDR1 ENHRY, CDR2 SYGVKD. Written as DNA, the CDR3 is TGTGCCTCAACAAACCTGACGGGAAATGAAAAACTGTTTTTT. Translating gives CASTNLTGNEKLFF.

The rearrangement links TRBV7-2 to TRBJ1-2; D gene unclear. Trimming pared 7 bases from V and 6 bases from J, leaving 18 bases between. Germline CDR1 and CDR2: SGHTA and FQGNSA. This CDR3 is built from 14 residues. The DNA of the CDR3 is TGTGCCAGCAACCTTGGAGCGTTCAGTCATGGCTACACCTTC. This encodes CASNLGAFSHGYTF.

This clone was counted a single time. The chain combines TRBV5-1 with TRBJ2-1; 8 bases match TRBD1. Trimming removed 4 bases from V and 7 bases from J; junction bases left unmatched: 7. CDR3 length: 14 residues. Looked up from germline, CDR1 is SGHRS and CDR2 is YFSETQ. The CDR3 sequence is CASSPLRTGNEQFF. For the CDR3, the DNA is TGCGCCAGCAGCCCCCTAAGGACAGGGAATGAGCAGTTCTTC.

In DNA form, the CDR3 reads TGTGCCAGCAGTTTACGGACTCCGGTTCATCAGCCCCAGCATTTT. Its translation: CASSLRTPVHQPQHF. The chain recombines TRBV28 with TRBJ1-5; unclear D gene. The germline V gene has CDR1 MDHEN and CDR2 SYDVKM. The ends were cut back, 2 bases at V and 5 bases at J, with 13 bases in the middle. CDR3 length: 15 amino acids.

The J gene is TRBJ1-6, the V gene TRBV18, with D unclear. The CDR3 runs 12 residues. V was shortened by 4 bases and J by 7 bases, with 5 bases between the two germline ends. In germline, CDR1 is KGHSH, CDR2 LQKENI. In DNA, the CDR3 is TGTGCCAGCTCACAGGAGAATTCACCCCTCCACTTT. This encodes CASSQENSPLHF.

The gene calls are TRBV7-9 and TRBJ1-2; D is unclear. With 1 base removed from V and 3 bases from J, the gap between germline ends came to 9 bases. This CDR3 contains 14 residues. The germline CDR1 and CDR2 sequences are SEHNR and FQNEAQ (reference sequence). The CDR3 DNA reads as TGTGCCAGCAGCTTAGAAGACGGGTACTATGGCTACACCTTC. Translation gives CASSLEDGYYGYTF.

The chain carries TRBV5-1 and TRBJ1-2; 9 bases agree with TRBD1. Losses at the gene ends were 4 bases for V and 7 bases for J; bases not matched to a gene: 5. Looked up from germline, CDR1 is SGHRS and CDR2 is YFSETQ. There are 13 residues in the CDR3. The CDR3: CASSQQGAVGYTF. The CDR3 DNA reads TGCGCCAGCAGCCAACAGGGGGCGGTTGGCTACACCTTC.

This sequence joins TRBV5-1 and TRBJ2-3, with a weak D call TRBD2 (6 bases). Germline V gene data show CDR1 as SGHRS and CDR2 as YFSETQ. The CDR3 runs 15 residues. V was pared by 2 bases and J by 3 bases, with 13 bases between. The CDR3 reads CASSFGRGSTDTQYF. CDR3 sequence (DNA): TGCGCCAGCAGCTTCGGGCGGGGCTCGACAGATACGCAGTATTTT. Complete variable domain (other parts from reference TRBV5-1 and TRBJ2-3): KAGVTQTPRYLIKTRGQQVTLSCSPISGHRSVSWYQQTPGQGLQFLFEYFSETQRNKGNFPGRFSGRQFSNSRSEMNVSTLELGDSALYLCASSFGRGSTDTQYFGPGTRLTVL.

The chain is built from TRBV7-9 and TRBJ1-1; D gene unclear. This CDR3 comprises 18 residues. V dropped 4 bases and J dropped 1 base, with 22 bases sitting between them. The germline gives CDR1 SEHNR, CDR2 FQNEAQ (reference sequence). The CDR3 spells CASSSFGGFDPKNTEAFF. CDR3 sequence (DNA): TGTGCCAGCAGCTCATTTGGAGGGTTCGATCCCAAGAACACTGAAGCTTTCTTT.

J is TRBJ1-2 and V is TRBV27, with D maybe TRBD1 (5 bases). Trimming pared 1 base from V and 7 bases from J, leaving 19 bases between. The CDR3 totals 16 residues. Germline V gene sequence: CDR1 MNHEY, CDR2 SMNVEV (reference sequence). In nucleotides, the CDR3 is TGTGCCAGCAGTTTATATTCTGGGGAGGGGCTCCCTGGCTACACCTTC. As protein: CASSLYSGEGLPGYTF.

This rearrangement joins TRBV30 to TRBJ1-6; the match to TRBD1 covers 7 bases. The CDR3 loop spans 14 amino acids. From germline, CDR1 is GTSNPN and CDR2 SVGIG (reference sequence). V lost 1 base to trimming and J lost 10 bases; unmatched junction nucleotides: 7. CDR3 residues: CAWSGGRGESPLHF. CDR3 sequence (DNA): TGTGCCTGGAGTGGGGGCAGGGGGGAATCACCCCTCCACTTT.

This sequence joins TRBV19 and TRBJ2-5; a weak D match, TRBD1 (6 bases). Trimming took off 6 bases at V and 5 bases at J, with 13 bases between the two ends. The CDR3 covers 13 residues. The V gene's germline CDR1 is LNHDA and CDR2 SQIVND (reference sequence). CDR3 residues: CASSSGTMETQYF. For the CDR3, the DNA is TGTGCCAGTAGCTCCGGGACAATGGAGACCCAGTACTTC.

About this clone itself: Other DNA sequences within the sample encode an identical CDR3. The genes are TRBV7-2 and TRBJ1-6; D is perhaps TRBD1 (6 bases). The germline gives CDR1 SGHTA, CDR2 FQGNSA. Trimming took off 1 base at V and 9 bases at J, with 13 bases between the two ends. The CDR3 extends over 15 amino acids. CDR3 sequence: CASSLDRGGISPLHF. The CDR3 DNA reads as TGTGCCAGCAGCTTAGATAGGGGGGGGATTTCACCCCTCCACTTT. The variable domain in full, completed from reference TRBV7-2 and TRBJ1-6, reads GAGVSQSPSNKVTEKGKDVELRCDPISGHTALYWYRQSLGQGLEFLIYFQGNSAPDKSGLPSDRFSAERTGGSVSTLTIQRTQQEDSAVYLCASSLDRGGISPLHFGNGTRLTVT.

V is TRBV4-3 and J is TRBJ1-6, with D unresolved. CDR3 length equals 14 residues. Trimming cost V 0 bases and J 4 bases, with 4 bases left between them. Germline V gene data show CDR1 as LGHNA and CDR2 as YSLEER. CDR3 protein: CASSQEQYNSPLHF. CDR3 nucleotide sequence: TGCGCCAGCAGCCAAGAACAGTATAATTCACCCCTCCACTTT.

This clone was seen a single time. This chain links TRBV30 with TRBJ1-2; no clear D gene. In germline, CDR1 is GTSNPN, CDR2 SVGIG (reference sequence). V was trimmed by 5 bases and J by 8 bases, leaving 9 bases between them. The CDR3 totals 10 residues. The CDR3 region has the DNA TGTGCCTGGCAAAGCGGGGGCTACACCTTC. Residues: CAWQSGGYTF.

The gene calls are TRBV9 and TRBJ2-6; TRBD1 might be the D (5 bases). Germline V lookup: CDR1 SGDLS, CDR2 YYNGEE. The CDR3 loop spans 16 amino acids. V was pared by 4 bases and J by 1 base, with 12 bases between. The CDR3 DNA sequence: TGTGCCAGCAGCCCAAGACAGAATTCTGGGGCCAACGTCCTGACTTTC. Translating it yields CASSPRQNSGANVLTF. Complete variable domain (other parts from reference TRBV9 and TRBJ2-6): DSGVTQTPKHLITATGQRVTLRCSPRSGDLSVYWYQQSLDQGLQFLIQYYNGEERAKGNILERFSAQQFPDLHSELNLSSLELGDSALYFCASSPRQNSGANVLTFGAGSRLTVL.

The rearrangement links TRBV7-9 to TRBJ1-2; D is perhaps TRBD1 (5 bases). This CDR3 spans 15 amino acids. The germline gives CDR1 SEHNR, CDR2 FQNEAQ (reference sequence). Trimming removed 2 bases from V and 6 bases from J, with 16 bases in between. This CDR3 reads CASSLIDPGLDGYTF. CDR3 sequence (DNA): TGTGCCAGCAGCTTAATCGACCCGGGACTCGATGGCTACACCTTC.